A selection of T cell receptor beta chains follows, all from one sample in a study of blood T cell repertoires in COVID-19. Only in-frame clones appear in the TCRdb table, and some are missing; sequencing was by immunoSEQ multiplex PCR. The table records roughly 330,000 clones, approximately 88% of them present only once. Sequenced: PBMCs or T cells enriched from blood (not recorded which). The receptors originated from a man aged 25-40 years who had recovered from COVID-19. Both conserved end residues are part of each CDR3. D genes are given only for firm matches. For some rows the clone size is stated as once, few or many, or as a class when expanded; others skip it.

cdr3_length j_call v_call clone_size d_call cdr3_aa cdr3_nt
15 TRBJ2-3 TRBV19 . TRBD2 CATKTSGGRGDTQYF TGTGCCACTAAGACTAGCGGGGGGCGAGGAGATACGCAGTATTTT
18 TRBJ2-3 TRBV27 . TRBD2 CASSPLPGSGGAGDTQYF TGTGCCAGCAGTCCACTCCCAGGCAGCGGGGGGGCCGGAGATACGCAGTATTTT
17 TRBJ2-3 TRBV10-1 . TRBD1 CASSEAGQGAGTDTQYF TGCGCCAGCAGTGAAGCGGGACAGGGGGCCGGCACAGATACGCAGTATTTT
15 TRBJ1-2 TRBV18 . TRBD1 CASSPQGARGYGYTF TGTGCCAGCTCACCGCAGGGGGCGCGTGGCTATGGCTACACCTTC
14 TRBJ2-5 TRBV30 . . CAWTGTPYQETQYF TGTGCCTGGACAGGGACACCGTACCAAGAGACCCAGTACTTC
15 TRBJ2-7 TRBV19 . TRBD2 CASSILAGDSYEQYF TGTGCCAGTAGTATACTAGCGGGGGACTCCTACGAGCAGTACTTC
10 TRBJ2-7 TRBV14 . . CASGRYEQYF TGTGCCAGCGGGAGGTACGAGCAGTACTTC
14 TRBJ1-6 TRBV2 few . CASSLGQYNSPLHF TGTGCCAGCAGCCTAGGACAGTATAATTCACCCCTCCACTTT
14 TRBJ1-2 TRBV5-6 . . CASRRGYSGYGYTF TGTGCCAGCAGGAGAGGGTATAGTGGCTATGGCTACACCTTC
15 TRBJ1-6 TRBV7-9 . TRBD1 CASSFLGTGGSPLHF TGTGCCAGCAGCTTCCTGGGGACAGGGGGTTCACCCCTCCACTTT
15 TRBJ2-2 TRBV7-7 . . CASSFFEGPPGELFF TGTGCCAGCAGCTTTTTTGAGGGCCCCCCCGGGGAGCTGTTTTTT
14 TRBJ1-6 TRBV9 . . CASSADSRFSPLHF TGTGCCAGCAGCGCGGACAGTAGGTTTTCACCCCTCCACTTT
17 TRBJ1-5 TRBV5-5 . TRBD1 CASSRTAGGMSNQPQHF TGTGCCAGCAGCCGCACGGCAGGGGGCATGAGCAATCAGCCCCAGCATTTT
18 TRBJ2-6 TRBV18 medium-sized TRBD1 CASSPIRGPRSGANVLTF TGTGCCAGCTCACCTATCAGGGGGCCTCGGTCTGGGGCCAACGTCCTGACTTTC
14 TRBJ1-1 TRBV4-1 . . CASSQGGPNTEAFF TGCGCCAGCAGCCAAGGGGGCCCTAACACTGAAGCTTTCTTT
13 TRBJ1-1 TRBV19 . . CASSIGQSTEAFF TGTGCCAGTAGTATAGGACAGAGCACTGAAGCTTTCTTT
14 TRBJ2-2 TRBV6-5 . TRBD1 CATSGQLNTGELFF TGTGCCACTTCGGGACAGCTGAACACCGGGGAGCTGTTTTTT
16 TRBJ2-1 TRBV7-2 . . CASSLIPQGKYNEQFF TGTGCCAGCAGCTTAATTCCCCAGGGAAAATACAATGAGCAGTTCTTC
16 TRBJ1-3 TRBV7-2 few . CASSSRAGAFGNTIYF TGTGCCAGCAGCTCCCGGGCGGGGGCATTTGGAAACACCATATATTTT
17 TRBJ1-5 TRBV27 . . CASSPSWSRWGNQPQHF TGTGCCAGCAGTCCTAGTTGGTCCCGTTGGGGCAATCAGCCCCAGCATTTT
16 TRBJ1-4 TRBV27 . TRBD1 CASSSRGQATNEKLFF TGTGCCAGCAGTTCAAGGGGACAGGCAACTAATGAAAAACTGTTTTTT
14 TRBJ2-1 TRBV24-1 . . CATSTGELTYEQFF TGTGCCACCAGCACTGGTGAACTAACATATGAGCAGTTCTTC
17 TRBJ1-5 TRBV2 few . CASSLLQTGGSNQPQHF TGTGCCAGCAGTCTACTACAGACAGGTGGAAGCAATCAGCCCCAGCATTTT
11 TRBJ1-5 TRBV19 . . CASSLDTSQHF TGTGCCAGTAGTTTGGACACATCCCAGCATTTT
16 TRBJ1-4 TRBV11-3 . TRBD1 CASSPIDRGDEEKLFF TGTGCCAGCAGCCCTATCGACAGGGGAGATGAGGAAAAACTGTTTTTT
20 TRBJ1-5 TRBV19 . TRBD1 CASSMDRDRVFSAHNQPQHF TGTGCCAGTAGTATGGACCGGGACAGGGTATTTAGTGCGCACAATCAGCCCCAGCATTTT
16 TRBJ2-3 TRBV9 . TRBD2 CASSVESGGAPDTQYF TGTGCCAGCAGCGTAGAGAGCGGGGGGGCCCCAGATACGCAGTATTTT
13 TRBJ1-5 TRBV7-9 . . CASSYSEHDSKHF TGTGCCAGCAGCTACTCGGAGCACGACAGCAAGCATTTT
15 TRBJ1-4 TRBV6-5 once . CASSPVGRGREKLFF TGTGCCAGCAGTCCCGTGGGCAGGGGACGAGAAAAACTGTTTTTT
15 TRBJ2-3 TRBV7-7 . TRBD2 CASSPGGFGTDTQYF TGTGCCAGCAGCCCCGGGGGGTTCGGCACAGATACGCAGTATTTT
15 TRBJ2-5 TRBV5-6 . TRBD2 CASSSGLAGVTTQYF TGTGCCAGCAGCTCTGGACTAGCGGGGGTAACGACCCAGTACTTC
17 TRBJ2-4 TRBV3-1/TRBV3-2 . . CASSQGGVRAAKNIQYF TGTGCCAGCAGCCAAGGGGGCGTCAGGGCAGCCAAAAACATTCAGTACTTC